The clone carrying this TCR beta chain was found many times. The data belong to a study of T cells in Graves' hyperthyroidism and ophthalmopathy. Trimming removed 3 bases from V and 2 bases from J, with 14 bases in between. Germline CDR1 is MDHEN and CDR2 is SYDVKM. The CDR3 length is 16 residues. Amplified regions were TCR beta CDR3 sequences from RNA transcripts. The HTBI primer set was used in a first-round RT-PCR of the TCR CDR3. Each CDR3 protein gets one entry after TCRdb re-called the multiplex PCR reads with MiXCR. In the table there are about 300,000 distinct CDR3 sequences, around a sixth of which are singletons.

The specimen sequenced was blood. The sequence came from a man aged 30-40 years with Graves' hyperthyroidism. The rearrangement links TRBV28 to TRBJ2-1, with a weak D call TRBD2 (5 bases). DNA of the CDR3: TGTGCCAGCAGTTTGAGGTCAGGAGGTCCCTACAATGAGCAGTTCTTC. This sequence encodes CASSLRSGGPYNEQFF.